Shown below are 5 T cell receptor beta chains from a single sample sequenced in a study of PD-1 blockade in classical Hodgkin lymphoma. Sequencing was performed with immunoSEQ multiplex PCR; in TCRdb, only in-frame clones are kept and a portion is missing. The repertoire holds more than 40,000 clones, with about 65% as singletons. There was relapse after autologous stem cell transplantation in every patient, and there was variation in brentuximab vedotin exposure. Material: peripheral blood mononuclear cells (PBMCs), obtained before the second cycle of nivolumab. Receptors were obtained from a human donor with classical Hodgkin lymphoma.

By sample share, this clone is medium-sized. The V call is TRBV6-1, the J call TRBJ1-5, with D uncertain. V was clipped by 0 bases and J by 9 bases, with 15 bases between them. Germline loops: CDR1 MNHNS, CDR2 SASEGT. This CDR3 has 15 amino acids. The CDR3 sequence: CASSEATARETPQHF. The CDR3 DNA reads as TGTGCCAGCAGTGAAGCGACGGCCCGGGAGACGCCCCAGCATTTT.

This clone appeared a single time. The rearrangement links TRBV10-3 to TRBJ1-1; D is possibly TRBD1 (5 bases). Trimming left V 9 bases short and J 1 base short, with 18 bases between. CDR3 length: 15 residues. CDR1 is ENHRY and CDR2 is SYGVKD in the germline V gene. The CDR3 nucleotides are TGTGCCATGGCCGAGGAGGGGTGGGCGAACACTGAAGCTTTCTTT. Amino acids: CAMAEEGWANTEAFF.

This clone came up once. The chain recombines TRBV6-1 with TRBJ1-1; possibly TRBD1 for D (6 bases). CDR1 is MNHNS and CDR2 is SASEGT in the germline V gene. V was cut by 4 bases and J by 2 bases, with 14 bases left in between. The CDR3 is made up of 15 amino acids. CDR3 sequence reads: CASSATRGGNTEAFF. Written as DNA, the CDR3 is TGTGCCAGCAGTGCGACTAGGGGGGGCAACACTGAAGCTTTCTTT.

This chain connects TRBV11-3 to TRBJ1-5; D unclear. CDR1 and CDR2 from the germline V gene are SGHNT and YENEEA. The V end was cut by 0 bases, the J end by 4 bases, with 10 bases between. This CDR3 region has 15 residues. The DNA of the CDR3 is TGTGCCAGCAGCTTAGATCGCAGGAGTAATCAGCCCCAGCATTTT. Translation: CASSLDRRSNQPQHF.

The chain has TRBV27 and TRBJ2-1; D uncertain. V was trimmed by 2 bases and J by 15 bases, leaving 14 bases between them. This CDR3 has 12 residues. Per germline, CDR1 MNHEY and CDR2 SMNVEV (reference sequence). DNA of the CDR3: TGTGCCAGCAGTTTAGGGTTTAATAGACCGTTCTTC. This gives the protein CASSLGFNRPFF.